This T cell receptor (beta chain) came from a study of T cell changes during pregnancy in multiple sclerosis. CDR3 size: 14 residues. Looked up from germline, CDR1 is MNHEY and CDR2 is SVGAGI. V shed 6 bases, J shed 4 bases, and the junction held 4 bases outside the gene matches. Using immunoSEQ multiplex PCR, the repertoire was profiled, and TCRdb retains in-frame clones only, with some absent. This sample has tens of thousands of clones, with 90% found just once. This specimen consisted of CD4+ T cells from peripheral blood mononuclear cells, obtained in the first trimester of pregnancy. This sequence was found in a female donor with multiple sclerosis, enrolled in a pregnancy study. This chain joins TRBV6-5 and TRBJ1-1; 11 nucleotides align to TRBD1. In nucleotides, the CDR3 is TGTGCCAGCAGCCGGACAGGGGGCCCCACTGAAGCTTTCTTT. Translated: CASSRTGGPTEAFF.